A single sample is the source of the 17 T cell receptor beta chains below, sequenced in a study of T-cell reconstitution after alpha-beta-depleted transplantation in children. The authors prepared the TCRbeta library with unique molecular identifiers. TCRdb redid the calling of the PCR reads with MiXCR, one entry per CDR3 protein. The sample lists some 140,000 distinct CDR3 sequences; roughly 9.7% were seen once. Specimen: PBMCs, mostly from graft donor cells, collected 180 days after TCRalphabeta/CD19-depleted stem cell transplant. Every receptor here comes from a girl in the first two years of life who had a stem cell transplant for combined immunodeficiency, so the T cells may come from the graft donor.

This clonotype was counted many times. This chain links TRBV12-3 or TRBV12-4 with TRBJ2-3; D call uncertain. The CDR3 covers 12 residues. Trimming pared 2 bases from V and 8 bases from J, leaving 8 bases between. The CDR3: CASSLQEGTQYF. CDR3 in DNA: TGTGCCAGCAGTTTACAGGAAGGTACGCAGTATTTT.

The chain recombines TRBV9 with TRBJ2-1, with 11 bases lining up with TRBD2. CDR1 is SGDLS and CDR2 is YYNGEE in the germline V gene. The CDR3 is 15 residues long. J gave up 4 bases and V 3 bases, and 3 bases lay outside the gene matches. The CDR3 DNA sequence: TGTGCCAGCAGCGGGGGACTAGCGGTTTACAATGAGCAGTTCTTC. This gives the protein CASSGGLAVYNEQFF. The whole variable domain, remainder taken from reference TRBV9 and TRBJ2-1, is DSGVTQTPKHLITATGQRVTLRCSPRSGDLSVYWYQQSLDQGLQFLIQYYNGEERAKGNILERFSAQQFPDLHSELNLSSLELGDSALYFCASSGGLAVYNEQFFGPGTRLTVL.

The chain carries TRBV10-3 and TRBJ2-2, with D maybe TRBD2 (5 bases). V was cut by 2 bases and J by 5 bases, with 15 bases left in between. The CDR3 totals 16 residues. Germline CDR1 ENHRY, CDR2 SYGVKD. In DNA, the CDR3 is TGTGCCATCAGTGAGCAGAGCGGCCCCGTAACCGGGGAGCTGTTTTTT. This translates into CAISEQSGPVTGELFF.

This clonotype was detected a few times. The chain joins TRBV7-3 to TRBJ2-7; tentatively, D is TRBD1 (7 bases). The V gene lost 5 bases and the J gene lost 3 bases, with 20 bases spanning the gap. This CDR3 contains 16 residues. CDR1 SGHTA and CDR2 FQGTGA come from the germline V gene. The CDR3 DNA reads TGTGCCAGCAGCATACTTACAGGGGAGGTCTTCTACGAGCAGTACTTC. Protein product: CASSILTGEVFYEQYF.

The gene calls are TRBV20-1 and TRBJ2-7; weak D call: TRBD2 (5 bases). The CDR3 sequence is 12 residues long. Deletions cut 3 bases from V and 2 bases from J, with 8 bases between. Germline V lookup: CDR1 DFQATT, CDR2 SNEGSKA (reference sequence). This CDR3 reads CSASGNTYEQYF. As DNA, the CDR3 is TGCAGTGCTAGCGGGAACACCTACGAGCAGTACTTC.

This clonotype was seen a few times. V usage is TRBV20-1 and J usage is TRBJ2-4; TRBD1 matches 8 bases. The CDR3 is 17 residues long. CDR1 is DFQATT, CDR2 SNEGSKA, per germline (reference sequence). J was trimmed by 3 bases and V by 4 bases; bases with no gene match: 14. DNA of the CDR3: TGCAGTGCTATCGGATTAGACAGGGGAGAAGTCAAAAACATTCAGTACTTC. Translated: CSAIGLDRGEVKNIQYF.

This clonotype was found many times. The genes are TRBV5-5 and TRBJ1-5; tentatively, D is TRBD1 (6 bases). The length of the CDR3 is 14 residues. The V end lost 2 bases, the J end lost 6 bases, and 12 bases lay between the germline ends. The germline V gene encodes CDR1 SGHKS and CDR2 YYEKEE (reference sequence). The CDR3 is CASSLQGVGQPQHF. In DNA form, the CDR3 reads TGTGCCAGCAGCTTACAGGGAGTGGGTCAGCCCCAGCATTTT.

This clonotype was recorded a few times. This chain uses TRBV20-1 with TRBJ2-2; D is unresolved. The germline V gene has CDR1 DFQATT and CDR2 SNEGSKA (reference sequence). V lost 3 bases, J lost 0 bases, and 11 bases lay in between. The CDR3 is 15 amino acids. CDR3 sequence: CSASLSEANTGELFF. CDR3 nucleotides: TGCAGTGCTAGCCTCTCGGAAGCGAACACCGGGGAGCTGTTTTTT.

This clonotype was detected ten times or more. The V and J genes are TRBV5-1 and TRBJ2-2; D remains unclear. V was pared by 1 base and J by 4 bases, with 5 bases between. The germline V gene encodes CDR1 SGHRS and CDR2 YFSETQ. CDR3 length: 13 residues. CDR3 sequence (DNA): TGCGCCAGCAGCTTGAGGGTCACCGGGGAGCTGTTTTTT. This codes for CASSLRVTGELFF.

This clonotype has more than one count but fewer than ten. The chain is built from TRBV20-1 and TRBJ1-1; possibly TRBD1 for D (5 bases). This CDR3 is built from 11 residues. The V and J ends lost 3 bases and 7 bases respectively, with 9 bases between them. Germline V gives CDR1 DFQATT, CDR2 SNEGSKA (reference sequence). CDR3 bases: TGCAGTGCTAGTAGACAGATTGAAGCTTTCTTT. Protein: CSASRQIEAFF.

The table lists this clonotype with a few counts. The chain links TRBV7-2 to TRBJ2-1, with 8 bases identical to TRBD2. Germline trimming cut 5 bases from V and 9 bases from J; bases unmatched to any gene: 6. Per the germline V gene, CDR1 is SGHTA and CDR2 is FQGNSA. CDR3 length: 13 amino acids. CDR3 region: CASSPGGPGEQFF. Written as DNA, the CDR3 is TGTGCCAGCAGCCCGGGGGGGCCAGGTGAGCAGTTCTTC.

There are a few counts of this clonotype. This chain links TRBV25-1 with TRBJ1-6; a weak D match, TRBD1 (5 bases). V was shortened by 4 bases and J by 9 bases, with 7 bases between the two germline ends. CDR3 size: 12 residues. In germline, CDR1 is MGHDK, CDR2 SYGVNS. Written as DNA, the CDR3 is TGTGCCAGCAGTGTAAGGGGTTCACCCCTCCACTTT. Translation gives CASSVRGSPLHF. The full variable domain, rest sourced from reference TRBV25-1 and TRBJ1-6, is EADIYQTPRYLVIGTGKKITLECSQTMGHDKMYWYQQDPGMELHLIHYSYGVNSTEKGDLSSESTVSRIRTEHFPLTLESARPSHTSQYLCASSVRGSPLHFGNGTRLTVT.

This clonotype was found a few times. The chain recombines TRBV12-3 or TRBV12-4 with TRBJ1-1; D ambiguous. The CDR3 totals 14 residues. Trimming stripped 5 bases from V and 2 bases from J, with 12 bases between. The CDR3 DNA is TGTGCCAGCAGTCCTGGACGACCCAACACTGAAGCTTTCTTT. Encoded protein: CASSPGRPNTEAFF.

This clonotype was counted between two and nine times. V usage is TRBV20-1 and J usage is TRBJ2-7; TRBD1 is a possible D gene (6 bases). The CDR3 covers 14 residues. The V gene's germline CDR1 is DFQATT and CDR2 SNEGSKA (reference sequence). Trimming removed 6 bases from V and 3 bases from J, with 18 bases in between. The CDR3 DNA follows: TGCAGTGCACCAGTCCGGGACAAGTTCTACGAGCAGTACTTC. Translated, it gives CSAPVRDKFYEQYF.

The chain joins TRBV7-3 to TRBJ2-1; 8 bases are shared with TRBD2. The germline V gene encodes CDR1 SGHTA and CDR2 FQGTGA. V lost 5 bases, J lost 5 bases, and 5 bases stayed unmatched. CDR3 length: 14 amino acids. CDR3 region: CASSPAGGNNEQFF. CDR3 bases: TGTGCCAGCAGCCCCGCGGGGGGCAACAATGAGCAGTTCTTC.

This clonotype appeared many times. The genes are TRBV20-1 and TRBJ1-3; no reliable D call. V lost 0 bases and J 0 bases, leaving 9 bases between the germline ends. Per germline, CDR1 DFQATT and CDR2 SNEGSKA (reference sequence). This CDR3 has 15 residues. The chain's CDR3 is CSARDPVSSGNTIYF. CDR3 sequence (DNA): TGCAGTGCTAGAGATCCTGTCAGCTCTGGAAACACCATATATTTT.

Only a few counts were recorded for this clonotype. The rearrangement links TRBV12-3 or TRBV12-4 to TRBJ1-2, with TRBD1 identical over 8 bases. The CDR3 length is 13 residues. With V trimmed by 5 bases and J by 8 bases, 7 bases remained unmatched. DNA of the CDR3: TGTGCCAGCAGTGTGACAGGGGTTCAGGGCTACACCTTC. It specifies CASSVTGVQGYTF.